This T cell receptor (beta chain) was documented in a study of CD8 T cells in Susac syndrome. Germline CDR1 ENHRY, CDR2 SYGVKD. CDR3 length equals 11 residues. Trimming pared 11 bases from V and 2 bases from J, leaving 9 bases between. TCR beta sequencing covered blood CD8+ and CD4+ T cells. Random-hexamer reverse transcription was applied to about 0.45 to 1 ug RNA. Multiplex immunoSEQ PCR targeted 54 Vbeta and 13 Jbeta TCR beta segments. TCRdb fed the immunoSEQ multiplex PCR reads into MiXCR, producing one record per CDR3 protein. The table includes 200,000 to 250,000 distinct CDR3 sequences, around 93% detected once.

The chain uses TRBV10-3 and TRBJ1-2, with no clear D. The TCR was taken from a human donor with multiple sclerosis. The sample consisted of CD4+ T cells from PBMCs. The CDR3 DNA is TGTGCCGCCAGCACAAACTATGGCTACACCTTC. Its translation: CAASTNYGYTF.